The 3 T cell receptor beta chains below come from one sample, sequenced in a study of T cell repertoires in cytomegalovirus infection. Their target antigens are unknown. TCRdb called the reads again in MiXCR, with one record for every CDR3 protein. The data hold about 220,000 distinct CDR3 sequences, with about 39% observed a single time. The sample consisted of CD8+ T cells from cultured PBMCs, taken from culture after CMV antigen stimulation. The receptors were gathered from a human donor in good health (CMV status not recorded). Some clones in this sample may be carry-over from other donors' samples.

V usage is TRBV6-6 and J usage is TRBJ2-3, with unresolved D. Trimming stripped 0 bases from V and 0 bases from J, with 7 bases between. The CDR3 runs 15 residues. Germline V gives CDR1 MNHNY, CDR2 SVGAGI (reference sequence). CDR3 in DNA: TGTGCCAGCAGTTACTCATCTACTAGCACAGATACGCAGTATTTT. As protein: CASSYSSTSTDTQYF.

The gene calls are TRBV7-3 and TRBJ2-1; D gene unclear. This CDR3 has 15 amino acids. The ends were cut back, 1 base at V and 5 bases at J, with 12 bases in the middle. Germline CDR1 is SGHTA and CDR2 is FQGTGA. The CDR3 DNA reads as TGTGCCAGCAGCTTAAGACCCCCAAGGGACAATGAGCAGTTCTTC. Residues: CASSLRPPRDNEQFF.

This clonotype came up a few times. The junction departs from germline at one end; a sequencing error may be responsible. V and J are TRBV10-1 and TRBJ1-1; D remains ambiguous. The CDR3 consists of 13 residues. Germline values: CDR1 WNHNN, CDR2 SYGVQD (reference sequence). The CDR3 loop reads CASSESDELAPLF. CDR3 DNA: TGCGCCAGCAGTGAATCGGACGAACTCGCACCCCTCTTT.